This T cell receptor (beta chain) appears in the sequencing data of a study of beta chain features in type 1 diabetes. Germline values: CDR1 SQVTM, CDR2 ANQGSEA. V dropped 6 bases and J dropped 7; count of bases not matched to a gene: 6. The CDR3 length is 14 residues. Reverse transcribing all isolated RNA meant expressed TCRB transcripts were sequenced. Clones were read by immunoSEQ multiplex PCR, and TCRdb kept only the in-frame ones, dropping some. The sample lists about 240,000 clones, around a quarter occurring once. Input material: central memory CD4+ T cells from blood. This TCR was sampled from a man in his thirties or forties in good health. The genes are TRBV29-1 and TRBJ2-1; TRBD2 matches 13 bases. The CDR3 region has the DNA TGCAGCGTGGTACTAGCGGGAGGGAGAAATGAGCAGTTCTTC. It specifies CSVVLAGGRNEQFF.